This T cell receptor (beta chain) was sequenced for a study of T cell repertoires in cytomegalovirus infection. Study details: Use of recently identified HLA-C-restricted and well-studied HLA-B-restricted CMV epitopes was part of the study. Shared public TCR beta signatures pointed to both CMV infection and a matching HLA type. Broader study findings: Cumulative frequency (of public TCR beta family members) identified carriers of CMV plus the relevant HLA. There were HLA-C-restricted CMV-specific TCR beta clonotypes dominating the ex vivo response.

This clonotype has a handful of counts. What it recognizes is unknown. Using its own MiXCR run on the reads, TCRdb lists one record per CDR3 protein. The sample holds 70,000 or so distinct CDR3 sequences, 28% seen once. Germline V gives CDR1 SGHDT, CDR2 YYEEEE. V dropped 0 bases and J dropped 5 bases, with 11 bases sitting between them. The CDR3 spans 14 residues. The rearrangement uses TRBV5-6 and TRBJ1-1; D is ambiguous. The sample consisted of CD8+ T cells from cultured PBMCs, taken from culture after CMV antigen stimulation. The receptor's source is a human donor in good health (CMV status not recorded). Some clones in this sample may be carry-over from other donors' samples. This CDR3 is CASSLAGLGTEAFF. The CDR3 nucleotides are TGTGCCAGCAGCTTGGCGGGGTTGGGGACTGAAGCTTTCTTT.